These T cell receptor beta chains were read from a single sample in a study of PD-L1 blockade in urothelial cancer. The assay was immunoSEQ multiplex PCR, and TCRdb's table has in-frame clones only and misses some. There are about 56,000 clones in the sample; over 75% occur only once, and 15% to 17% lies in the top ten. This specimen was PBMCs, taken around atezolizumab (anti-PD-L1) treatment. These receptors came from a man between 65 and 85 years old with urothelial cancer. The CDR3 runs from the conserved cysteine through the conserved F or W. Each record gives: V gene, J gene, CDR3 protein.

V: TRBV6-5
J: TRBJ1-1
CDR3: CASSSGQGNTEAFF

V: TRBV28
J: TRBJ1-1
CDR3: CASSQRGGQGTTEAFF

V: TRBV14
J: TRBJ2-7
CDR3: CASSPMGQATYEQYF

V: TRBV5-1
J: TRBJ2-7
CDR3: CASSSSVAYEQYF

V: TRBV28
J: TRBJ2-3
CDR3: CASIGVGQGGRYAYF

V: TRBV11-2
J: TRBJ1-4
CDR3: CASSSSGGGLFF

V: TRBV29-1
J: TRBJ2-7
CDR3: CSAGGGNNYEQYF

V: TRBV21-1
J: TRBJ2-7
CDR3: CASSKMRCHEQYF

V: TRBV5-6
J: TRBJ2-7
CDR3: CASSPWTVRYEQYF

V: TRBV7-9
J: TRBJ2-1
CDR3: CASSLSAGGPEDEQFF

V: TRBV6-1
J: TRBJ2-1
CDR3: CASRVGTENNEQFF

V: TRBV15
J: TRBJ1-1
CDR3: CATSRDRGVQNTEAFF

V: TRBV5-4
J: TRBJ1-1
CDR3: CASSLAPGMNTEAFF

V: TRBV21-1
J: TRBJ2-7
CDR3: CASSKVLQGAYEQYF

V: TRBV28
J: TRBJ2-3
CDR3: CASSPDRDRRNLRTDTQYF

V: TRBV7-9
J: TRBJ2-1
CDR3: CASSRGTGSSNEQFF

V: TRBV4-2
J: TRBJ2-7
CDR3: CASSQRTSGSPYEQYF

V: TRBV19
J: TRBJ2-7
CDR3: CASTLHSSGTDEQYF

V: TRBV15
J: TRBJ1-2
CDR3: CATSTDRGLGYGYTF

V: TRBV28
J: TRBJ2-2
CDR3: CASSSPGTGTGELFF

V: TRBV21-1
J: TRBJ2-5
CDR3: CASSKPKSCRAGGQKTQYF

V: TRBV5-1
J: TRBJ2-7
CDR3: CASSLAGTSGSYEQYF

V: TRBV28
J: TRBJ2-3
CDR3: CASSGVPEGDADTQYF

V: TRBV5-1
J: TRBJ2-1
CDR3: CASSLGQSPYNEQFF

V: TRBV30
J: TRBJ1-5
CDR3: CACSLRWDQPQHF

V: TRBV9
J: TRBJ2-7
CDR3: CASSGTVYEQYF

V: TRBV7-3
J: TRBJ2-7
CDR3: CASSLSGLAGAEQYF

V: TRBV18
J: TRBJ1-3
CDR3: CASSPEGVSGNTIYF

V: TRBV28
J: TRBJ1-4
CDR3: CASSPGTGLIEKLFF

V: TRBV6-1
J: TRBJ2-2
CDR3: CASSVRGGANTGELFF

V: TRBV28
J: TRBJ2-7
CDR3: CASRTGGRYEQYF

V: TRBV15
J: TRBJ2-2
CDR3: CATSRTTSAAGELFF

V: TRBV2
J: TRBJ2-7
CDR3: CASRISGSSYEQYF

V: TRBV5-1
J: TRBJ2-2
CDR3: CASSWVAGTGELFF

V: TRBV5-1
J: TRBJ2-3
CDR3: CASSWGQADTQYF

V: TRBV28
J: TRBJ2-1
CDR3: CASARGEGYREQFF

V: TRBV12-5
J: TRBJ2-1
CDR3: CASGPGTSWDSSYNEQFF

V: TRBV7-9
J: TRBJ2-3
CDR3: CASSNQHADTQYF

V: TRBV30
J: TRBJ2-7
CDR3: CAWSGLAGTREQYF

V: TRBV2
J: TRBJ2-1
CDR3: CASSEGHVHPYNEQFF

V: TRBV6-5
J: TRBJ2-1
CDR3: CASSYSYPPPNEQFF

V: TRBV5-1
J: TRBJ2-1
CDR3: CASSLSPGTSGSNKQFF

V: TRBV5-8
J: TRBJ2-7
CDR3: CASRPRQGGGYEQYF

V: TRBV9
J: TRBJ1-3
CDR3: CASTLPGNTIYF

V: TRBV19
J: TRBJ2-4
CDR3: CASSNGGGFNKNIQYF

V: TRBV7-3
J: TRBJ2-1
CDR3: CASRPSGLAEARNEQFF

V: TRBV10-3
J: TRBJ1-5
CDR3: CAISEGRGQPQHF

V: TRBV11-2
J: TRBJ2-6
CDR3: CASSLDWRGFGANVLTF

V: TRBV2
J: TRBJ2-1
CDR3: CASSVGSVEQFF

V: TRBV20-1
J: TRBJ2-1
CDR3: CSLPAGSEQFF

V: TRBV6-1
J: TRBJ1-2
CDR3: CASSEAGGARYGYTF

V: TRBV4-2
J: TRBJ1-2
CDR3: CASSQDADRDGYTF

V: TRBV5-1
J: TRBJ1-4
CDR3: CASSRGGREKLFF

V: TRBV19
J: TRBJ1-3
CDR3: CASSQRQGGPGNTIYF